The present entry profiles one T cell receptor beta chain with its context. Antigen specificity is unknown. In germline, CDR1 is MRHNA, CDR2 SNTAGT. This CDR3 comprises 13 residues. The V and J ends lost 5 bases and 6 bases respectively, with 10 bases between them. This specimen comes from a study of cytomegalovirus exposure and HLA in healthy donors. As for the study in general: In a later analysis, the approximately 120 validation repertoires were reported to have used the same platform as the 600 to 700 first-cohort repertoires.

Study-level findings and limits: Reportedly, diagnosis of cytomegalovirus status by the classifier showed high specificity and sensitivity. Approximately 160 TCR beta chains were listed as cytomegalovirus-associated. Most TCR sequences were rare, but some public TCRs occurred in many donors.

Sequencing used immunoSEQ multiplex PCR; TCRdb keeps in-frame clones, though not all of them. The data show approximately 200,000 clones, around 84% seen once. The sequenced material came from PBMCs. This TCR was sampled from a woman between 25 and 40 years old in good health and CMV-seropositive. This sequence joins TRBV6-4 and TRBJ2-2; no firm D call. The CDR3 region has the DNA TGTGCCAGCAGTACCGAGTTCGCCGGGGAGCTGTTTTTT. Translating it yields CASSTEFAGELFF.